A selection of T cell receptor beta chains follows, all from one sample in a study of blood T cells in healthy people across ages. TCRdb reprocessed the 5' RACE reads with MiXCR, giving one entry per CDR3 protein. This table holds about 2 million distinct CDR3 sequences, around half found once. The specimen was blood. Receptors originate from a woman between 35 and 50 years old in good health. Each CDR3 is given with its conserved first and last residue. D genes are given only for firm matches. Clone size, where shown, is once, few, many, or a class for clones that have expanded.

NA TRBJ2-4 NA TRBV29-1 TGCAGCGCCACAGGAGATTTAGCCAAAAACATTCAGTACTTC CSATGDLAKNIQYF
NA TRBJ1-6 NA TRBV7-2 TGTGCCAGCAGCTGGGGGATGGATTCACCCCTCCACTTT CASSWGMDSPLHF
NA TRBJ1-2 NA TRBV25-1 TGTGCCAGCGCTCTTGGGATGGGGGGCGCTTATGGCTACACCTTC CASALGMGGAYGYTF
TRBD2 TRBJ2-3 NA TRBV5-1 TGCGCCAGCAGCTTTACGGGGGGGCTTGATACGCAGTATTTT CASSFTGGLDTQYF
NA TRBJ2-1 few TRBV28 TGTGCCAGCAGTCTTGACTCCTTTGTCGGGAATGAGCAGTTCTTC CASSLDSFVGNEQFF
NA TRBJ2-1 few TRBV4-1 TGCGCCAGCAGCCAAGCATCGGATGAGCAGTTCTTC CASSQASDEQFF
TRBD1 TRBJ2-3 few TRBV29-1 TGCAGCGTCGCCGGGACAGACAACACAGATACGCAGTATTTT CSVAGTDNTDTQYF
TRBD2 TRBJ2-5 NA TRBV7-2 TGTGCCAGCAGCCCGGGGGCTAGCGGGGGTCAAGAGACCCAGTACTTC CASSPGASGGQETQYF
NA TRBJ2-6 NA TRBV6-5 TGTGCCAGCAGTTACTCGTCAGGGGTGGGGGCCAACGTCCTGACTTTC CASSYSSGVGANVLTF
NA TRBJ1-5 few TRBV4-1 TGCGCCAGCAGCCAAGATTGGGGCGGCCCGAATCAGCCCCAGCATTTT CASSQDWGGPNQPQHF
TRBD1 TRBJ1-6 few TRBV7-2 TGTGCCAGCAGCTTAGGGCGCCTGGGGACAGGGAGGGATTCACCCCTCCACTTT CASSLGRLGTGRDSPLHF
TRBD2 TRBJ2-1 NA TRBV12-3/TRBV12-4 TGTGCCAGCAGTTTTGGGCGGGGGGCCCACAATGAGCAGTTCTTC CASSFGRGAHNEQFF
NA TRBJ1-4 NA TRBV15 TGTGCCACCAGCATCAGGGCGGCTAATGAAAAACTGTTTTTT CATSIRAANEKLFF
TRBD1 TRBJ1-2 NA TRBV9 TGTGCCAGCAGCGTCGGTGGGACAGGGGCTGGCTACACCTTC CASSVGGTGAGYTF
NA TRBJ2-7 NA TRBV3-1 TGTGCCAGCAGCCAACGGGGGCCGACAGGCATGTCCTACGAGCAGTACTTC CASSQRGPTGMSYEQYF
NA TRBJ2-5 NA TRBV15 TGTGCCACCAGCAGAGAAGGCTCCCGCCAAGAGACCCAGTACTTC CATSREGSRQETQYF
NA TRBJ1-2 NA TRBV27 TGTGCCAGCACCACTGGGAACTATGGCTACACCTTC CASTTGNYGYTF
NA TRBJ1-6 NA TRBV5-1 TGCGCCAGCAGCTTGGGATTGGACGGCTCCTATAATTCACCCCTCCACTTT CASSLGLDGSYNSPLHF